This T cell receptor beta chain was sequenced during a study of molecular identifiers for immune sequencing clone quantification (dated by TCRdb to about 2018). As for the study more broadly: For a replicate experiment, RNA from roughly 20,000 or 100,000 naive CD8 T cells was divided into five aliquots, and four of the five aliquots were sequenced. The study was a methods study using CD8 T cells to benchmark molecular-identifier clustering-based TCR repertoire sequencing (MIDCIRS) and TCR RNA copy counting.

Library generation was performed with PCR. Sequencing was carried out with an Illumina HiSeq 4000. Bulk TCR libraries were prepared as previously described, using TCR primers listed in Table S5. Total RNA was purified with the Qiagen AllPrep DNA/RNA kit. Before analysis, reads from multiple sequencing runs of one library were combined. Per the original workflow: Reads were retained only if their TCR constant sequence matched exactly, and those retained reads were trimmed to 150 nt and grouped according to their 12-nt molecular barcodes. Within each barcode group, reads were sub-clustered at a 15% Levenshtein threshold, and quality-weighted consensus sequences were built per RNA molecule. Non-functional sequences were filtered out, along with any lower-count sequence sitting one edit away from another sequence. Based on fitting two negative binomial distributions, any barcode sub-cluster with under 20% of the maximum read count was discarded. TCRdb trimmed public reads at Q25 via fastp, called clones via MiXCR and kept in-frame beta chains. A single entry per CDR3 protein holds the most common genes and DNA from its merged rows. The V and J calls were determined by TCRdb, not by the authors. The sample table lists 550,000 to 750,000 distinct CDR3 sequences, roughly 21% of them with a count of one. The ten largest make up approximately 0.9% of the sample.

Libraries of naive CD8 T cells were generated from approximately 20,000 to 1,000,000 sorted cells, with 10%, 30% or 50% of the purified RNA used. Naive CD8 T cells, defined as CD8+CD4-CCR7+CD45RA+, were FACS-sorted into RLT Plus buffer on a BD FACSAria II. Roughly ten TCR copies' worth of Jurkat RNA were spiked into roughly 17,000-1,100,000 naive CD8 T cell samples to test detection sensitivity. CD8 T cells were enriched with RosetteSep CD8+ T Cell Enrichment Cocktail and Ficoll-Paque, followed by ACK red cell lysis. V is cut by 0 bases and J by 5 bases, and the space between the germline ends is 15 bases. CDR1 is given as LGHNA and CDR2 as YSLEER, both from the germline V gene. From cysteine to phenylalanine, the CDR3 is 16 amino acids long. The read is trimmed to its CDR3 DNA, 48 bases read in frame from base 1. This clonotype occurred many times. Its antigen is still unknown. Base qualities were left out, and no much larger clone turns up one base away.

Overall study results and their limits: Spiked-in Jurkat TCR RNA (approximately 9 copies' worth), which is not part of the donor repertoire, was contained in the naive libraries. Highly expanded clone sizes could be underestimated if identical TCR molecules share a barcode. Clones above 20 RNA copies held over 98% of molecules in CMV-specific effector cells but under 1% in naive cells. Even against a background of about 960,000 naive CD8 T cells, spiked-in Jurkat TCR RNA amounting to a single cell's worth was reported to be detectable. When barcode sub-clustering was left out, chimeric consensus sequences inflated TCR diversity, with chimeras reaching as high as 47%. Modeling indicated around 3 TCR RNA copies recovered per cell, compared with about 9.4 by digital PCR, which implies a capture efficiency of approximately 30%.

This receptor was identified in a human donor in good health. Some libraries in this study had Jurkat cell RNA spiked in. Sequencing used naive CD8+ T cells from blood, with Jurkat cell RNA spiked in. The cell subset or site label on this specimen signifies: FACS-sorted CD8+CD4-CCR7+CD45RA+ naive T cells. Rearrangement joined TRBV4-3 to TRBJ2-3; 6 matching bases give a weak D call of TRBD2. DNA sequence: TGCGCCAGCAGCCAAGATCTCGGAGGGCCGGGAGATACGCAGTATTTT. This translates into CASSQDLGGPGDTQYF.